These 24 T cell receptor beta chains were all obtained from the same sample, sequenced in a study of blood T cell repertoires in COVID-19. Some clones are missing from TCRdb's copy, which holds only in-frame ones; the method was immunoSEQ multiplex PCR. Of under 450,000 clones in the sample, roughly 87% were seen once. Sequences were obtained from PBMCs or T cells enriched from blood (not recorded which). The receptors stem from a woman in her thirties who had recovered from COVID-19.

The chain uses TRBV27 and TRBJ2-1, with D unresolved. This CDR3 comprises 15 residues. Trimming removed 5 bases from V and 0 bases from J, with 11 bases in between. Germline V gene sequence: CDR1 MNHEY, CDR2 SMNVEV (reference sequence). The DNA for the CDR3 is TGTGCCAGCAGTCCCAATCAGTTCTCCTACAATGAGCAGTTCTTC. Translation: CASSPNQFSYNEQFF.

The chain combines TRBV28 with TRBJ1-6, with D tentatively TRBD1 (6 bases). This CDR3 has 13 residues. Germline CDR1 MDHEN, CDR2 SYDVKM. Trimming removed 2 bases at V and 8 bases at J, with 7 bases between. CDR3 in DNA: TGTGCCAGCAGTTTACAGGGGTATTCACCCCTCCACTTT. Translating it yields CASSLQGYSPLHF. Full variable domain (missing parts from reference TRBV28 and TRBJ1-6): DVKVTQSSRYLVKRTGEKVFLECVQDMDHENMFWYRQDPGLGLRLIYFSYDVKMKEKGDIPEGYSVSREKKERFSLILESASTNQTSMYLCASSLQGYSPLHFGNGTRLTVT.

The chain couples TRBV7-9 to TRBJ1-1, with 7 bases aligning to TRBD1. Germline trimming cut 7 bases from V and 0 bases from J; bases unmatched to any gene: 14. The CDR3 loop spans 17 amino acids. Germline V gives CDR1 SEHNR, CDR2 FQNEAQ (reference sequence). The CDR3 nucleotides are TGTGCCAGCACCCCGACGTGGCAGGGGGGTATGAACACTGAAGCTTTCTTT. This codes for CASTPTWQGGMNTEAFF.

V usage is TRBV5-4 and J usage is TRBJ1-3, with D possibly being TRBD1 (6 bases). There are 17 residues in the CDR3. Germline CDR1 reads SGHNT; CDR2 reads YYREEE (reference sequence). Trimming pared 3 bases from V and 4 bases from J, leaving 20 bases between. The CDR3 DNA follows: TGTGCCAGCAGCTCCCGTCGTGACTCTCAGGGGGGAAACACCATATATTTT. Its protein is CASSSRRDSQGGNTIYF.

This sequence joins TRBV7-9 and TRBJ1-4, with 7 bases matching TRBD1. With 6 bases clipped from V and 4 bases from J, the junction kept 5 bases outside the gene matches. This CDR3 region has 14 residues. Germline CDR1 and CDR2: SEHNR and FQNEAQ (reference sequence). The CDR3 sequence: CASRRTGNNEKLFF. The CDR3 coding sequence is TGTGCCAGCAGACGGACAGGAAATAATGAAAAACTGTTTTTT.

The rearrangement uses TRBV5-4 and TRBJ1-1; D gene ambiguous. Between the trimmed V and J ends, which lost 7 bases and 2 bases, there was a span of 15 bases. There are 14 residues in the CDR3. Germline CDR1 is SGHNT and CDR2 is YYREEE (reference sequence). DNA for the CDR3: TGTGCCAGCCGTCTCCCGGGTACTAACACTGAAGCTTTCTTT. Protein sequence: CASRLPGTNTEAFF.

This rearrangement joins TRBV5-6 to TRBJ1-1; D unresolved. Germline assignment: CDR1 SGHDT and CDR2 YYEEEE. The CDR3 contains 14 residues. Trimming shortened V by 0 bases and J by 7 bases, and 13 bases separated the two germline ends. The CDR3 DNA sequence: TGTGCCAGCAGCTTGGGTACAGTCTGGGTTGAAGCTTTCTTT. It translates to CASSLGTVWVEAFF.

The chain combines TRBV3-1 (or the pseudogene TRBV3-2) with TRBJ1-4; D perhaps matches TRBD1 (6 bases). Germline CDR1 is LGHDT and CDR2 is YNNKEL (reference sequence). V dropped 1 base and J dropped 8 bases, with 17 bases sitting between them. The CDR3 extends over 16 amino acids. CDR3 nucleotides: TGTGCCAGCAGCCAAGGTGCTAGGGGGTCAGGGGAAAAACTGTTTTTT. Protein: CASSQGARGSGEKLFF.

This chain links TRBV7-6 with TRBJ2-6; D remains ambiguous. Trimming left V 1 base short and J 0 bases short, with 7 bases between. CDR3 length equals 16 residues. The germline CDR1 and CDR2 sequences are SGHVS and FNYEAQ. CDR3 loop: CASSLVQFSGANVLTF. In DNA form, the CDR3 reads TGTGCCAGCAGCTTAGTTCAGTTCTCTGGGGCCAACGTCCTGACTTTC.

The chain couples TRBV5-1 to TRBJ2-7; weak D call: TRBD2 (5 bases). Germline V lookup: CDR1 SGHRS, CDR2 YFSETQ. V lost 0 bases and J lost 4, with 11 bases in between. The length of the CDR3 is 14 residues. CDR3 DNA sequence: TGCGCCAGCAGCTTGGTCTACGGAGGTTACGAGCAGTACTTC. Translating it yields CASSLVYGGYEQYF.

V is TRBV27 and J is TRBJ1-6; TRBD1 matches at 8 bases. The CDR3 spans 14 residues. V trimming: 4 bases; J trimming: 18 bases; junction bases outside the gene matches: 14. Germline V gene data show CDR1 as MNHEY and CDR2 as SMNVEV (reference sequence). The CDR3 DNA reads as TGTGCCAGCAGTTACACAGGGGGGGCGCTTAAACCCCACTTT. Translated: CASSYTGGALKPHF.

This clone was found once. CDR3 bases: TGTGCCAGTGGAGGGGTCTATGGCTACACCTTC. This codes for CASGGVYGYTF. The chain uses TRBV28 and TRBJ1-2; perhaps TRBD1 as D (5 bases). CDR1 and CDR2 from the germline V gene are MDHEN and SYDVKM. This CDR3 is built from 11 residues. The V end was cut by 9 bases, the J end by 4 bases, with 9 bases between.

The V call is TRBV7-6, the J call TRBJ2-5; possibly TRBD1 for D (5 bases). V was pared by 2 bases and J by 2 bases, with 15 bases between. Per the germline V gene, CDR1 is SGHVS and CDR2 is FNYEAQ. This CDR3 spans 16 amino acids. The CDR3 DNA is TGTGCCAGCAGCTTAATTTTTGGGGCTGGGCAAGAGACCCAGTACTTC. Its translation is CASSLIFGAGQETQYF.

This clone was detected once. The gene calls are TRBV6-7 and TRBJ2-2; weak D call: TRBD1 (6 bases). TRBV6-7 is reported as an ORF; its role is uncertain. This CDR3 region has 15 residues. Trimming pared 0 bases from V and 10 bases from J, leaving 15 bases between. CDR3 sequence: CASSYSLQGLAELFF. The CDR3 DNA is TGTGCCAGCAGTTACTCGTTACAGGGATTAGCGGAGCTGTTTTTT.

V usage is TRBV5-8 and J usage is TRBJ1-2; 8 nucleotides line up with TRBD1. From germline, CDR1 is SGHTS and CDR2 YDEGEE. CDR3 size: 17 residues. V lost 6 bases to trimming and J lost 6 bases; unmatched junction nucleotides: 19. The chain's CDR3 is CASTTPAPGGAIDGYTF. CDR3 nucleotide sequence: TGTGCCAGCACCACACCTGCCCCAGGGGGCGCGATCGATGGCTACACCTTC. The whole variable domain, filled in from reference TRBV5-8 and TRBJ1-2, reads EAGVTQSPTHLIKTRGQQATLRCSPISGHTSVYWYQQALGLGLQFLLWYDEGEERNRGNFPPRFSGRQFPNYSSELNVNALELEDSALYLCASTTPAPGGAIDGYTFGSGTRLTVV.

This chain uses TRBV5-1 with TRBJ2-5; 9 bases match TRBD1. The CDR3 has 15 amino acids. J was trimmed by 4 bases and V by 5 bases; bases with no gene match: 9. CDR1 is SGHRS, CDR2 YFSETQ, per germline. CDR3 in DNA: TGCGCCAGCAGTTTCAATTCACAGGGGGCAGAGACCCAGTACTTC. Protein sequence: CASSFNSQGAETQYF.

This rearrangement joins TRBV30 to TRBJ1-3, with D hard to call. The CDR3 consists of 14 residues. Trimming pared 0 bases from V and 4 bases from J, leaving 10 bases between. In germline, CDR1 is GTSNPN, CDR2 SVGIG (reference sequence). CDR3 sequence reads: CAWSVLAVGNTIYF. CDR3 nucleotides: TGTGCCTGGAGTGTACTGGCGGTAGGAAACACCATATATTTT.

This clone was found many times. Other DNA sequences within the sample encode an identical CDR3. This chain uses TRBV3-1 (or the pseudogene TRBV3-2) with TRBJ2-2; TRBD2 agrees at 16 bases. CDR1 LGHDT and CDR2 YNNKEL come from the germline V gene (reference sequence). This CDR3 has 18 residues. The V gene end was trimmed by 5 bases and the J gene end by 3 bases; junction bases not matched to a gene: 6. This CDR3 reads CASSSGLAGGRYTGELFF. The CDR3 DNA follows: TGTGCCAGCAGCTCGGGACTAGCGGGGGGGCGGTACACCGGGGAGCTGTTTTTT.

The chain carries TRBV29-1 and TRBJ1-4, with TRBD1 matching over 7 bases. Trimming at V came to 4 bases and at J to 4 bases, leaving 6 bases not matched to a gene. Germline-derived CDR1 and CDR2 are SQVTM and ANQGSEA. CDR3 length: 14 residues. CDR3 sequence reads: CSVGAGTVNEKLFF. Here the CDR3 DNA reads TGCAGCGTTGGGGCCGGGACAGTTAATGAAAAACTGTTTTTT.

V is TRBV7-9 and J is TRBJ2-7; D might be TRBD2 (6 bases). This CDR3 region has 14 residues. V lost 7 bases to trimming and J lost 2 bases, with 15 bases between them. Germline values: CDR1 SEHNR, CDR2 FQNEAQ (reference sequence). The CDR3 region has the DNA TGTGCCAGCACCTACTCTAGCGACCCCTACGAGCAGTACTTC. Protein product: CASTYSSDPYEQYF.

The V gene is TRBV7-2, the J gene TRBJ2-2; 9 bases are shared with TRBD1. The CDR3 has 18 residues. In germline, CDR1 is SGHTA, CDR2 FQGNSA. Trimming at V came to 4 bases and at J to 3 bases, leaving 12 bases not matched to a gene. CDR3 DNA: TGTGCCAGCAGCTCAACTCCGGGACAGGGACGTTACACCGGGGAGCTGTTTTTT. The encoded protein is CASSSTPGQGRYTGELFF.

The V and J genes are TRBV2 and TRBJ1-5; no definite D call. CDR1 and CDR2 from the germline V gene are SNHLY and FYNNEI. Deletions cut 2 bases from V and 3 bases from J, with 8 bases between. The CDR3 is 14 residues long. The CDR3 reads CASSERVDNQPQHF. In DNA form, the CDR3 reads TGTGCCAGCAGTGAACGGGTAGACAATCAGCCCCAGCATTTT.

The chain is built from TRBV7-6 and TRBJ2-1; 8 nucleotides align to TRBD2. Germline V lookup: CDR1 SGHVS, CDR2 FNYEAQ. The V segment lost 5 bases and the J segment 3 bases; nucleotides outside the gene matches: 6. This CDR3 has 15 amino acids. The CDR3 bases are TGTGCCAGCAGCCCTACGGGACTAGTCTACAATGAGCAGTTCTTC. This codes for CASSPTGLVYNEQFF.

This clone has only a few counts. The V gene is TRBV6-4, the J gene TRBJ2-1, with D perhaps matching TRBD1 (6 bases). The germline V gene has CDR1 MRHNA and CDR2 SNTAGT. This CDR3 contains 13 residues. Between the trimmed V and J ends, which lost 6 bases and 7 bases, there was a span of 13 bases. The CDR3, as DNA: TGTGCCAGCAGACCGGGACAAACTAATGAGCAGTTCTTC. Encoded protein: CASRPGQTNEQFF.